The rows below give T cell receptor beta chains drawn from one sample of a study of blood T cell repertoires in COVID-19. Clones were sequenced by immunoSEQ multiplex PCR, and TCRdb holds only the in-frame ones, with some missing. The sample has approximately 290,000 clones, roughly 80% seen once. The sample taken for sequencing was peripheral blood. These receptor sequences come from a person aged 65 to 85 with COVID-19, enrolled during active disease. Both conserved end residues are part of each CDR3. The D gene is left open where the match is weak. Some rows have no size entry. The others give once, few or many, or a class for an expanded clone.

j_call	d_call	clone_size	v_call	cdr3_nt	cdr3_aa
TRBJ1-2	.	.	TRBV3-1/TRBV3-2	TGTGCCAGCAGCCCCTCAGGATCTAACTATGGCTACACCTTC	CASSPSGSNYGYTF
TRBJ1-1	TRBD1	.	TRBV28	TGTGCCAGCAGTACCTCCCCCGGGACAGGGGTGACTGAAGCTTTCTTT	CASSTSPGTGVTEAFF
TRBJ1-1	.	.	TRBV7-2	TGTGCCACTTCTCTTTCGGTGAACACTGAAGCTTTCTTT	CATSLSVNTEAFF
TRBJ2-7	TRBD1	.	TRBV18	TGTGCCAGCTCACCTGCAGGGGGCGGTTCCTACGAGCAGTACTTC	CASSPAGGGSYEQYF
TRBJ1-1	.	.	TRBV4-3	TGCGCCAGCAGCCAAGATAGGGCGGGGGCTCCTAGGGAAGCTTTCTTT	CASSQDRAGAPREAFF
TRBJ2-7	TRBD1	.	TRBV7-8	TGTGCCAGCAGCCGAGGGACAGGGGTCTACGAGCAGTACTTC	CASSRGTGVYEQYF
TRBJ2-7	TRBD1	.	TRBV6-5	TGTGCCAGCAGTTATGGGACAGGGAAGCAGTACTTC	CASSYGTGKQYF
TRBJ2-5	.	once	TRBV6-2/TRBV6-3	TGTGCCAGCAGTTACGGAGAGGAGACCCAGTACTTC	CASSYGEETQYF
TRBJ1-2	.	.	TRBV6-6	TGTGCCAGCAGTCGGCGGGATTATGGCTACACCTTC	CASSRRDYGYTF
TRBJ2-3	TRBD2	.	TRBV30	TGTGCCTGGAGTACTCAACAGGGGGCAAGGGGACTAGCGGGGCTCATTAGCACAGATACGCAGTATTTT	CAWSTQQGARGLAGLISTDTQYF